Presented here are 32 T cell receptor beta chains from one specimen sequenced in a study of a mutant IDH1 vaccine in newly diagnosed glioma. Regarding time point: baseline, week 1 (first vaccination visit). The treatment here: pre-vaccination baseline after standard-of-care therapy. Profiling relied on immunoSEQ multiplex PCR, and the TCRdb table lists in-frame clones only, not all of them. The sample holds under 65,000 clones; roughly 80% are singletons and the top ten take 1.8%. Sequences were derived from PBMCs, sampled from a glioma patient treated with radiotherapy, temozolomide or both. These receptor sequences come from a woman aged 40 to 50 with glioma.

This chain connects TRBV9 to TRBJ2-5; 11 nucleotides line up with TRBD2. The CDR3 covers 17 residues. CDR1 is SGDLS and CDR2 is YYNGEE in the germline V gene. Unmatched junction bases numbered 11, after V lost 4 bases and J lost 3 bases. CDR3 in DNA: TGTGCCAGCAGCAGGGCGAATAGCGGGGGGGTAAAAGAGACCCAGTACTTC. Translation: CASSRANSGGVKETQYF. The full variable domain, rest sourced from reference TRBV9 and TRBJ2-5, is DSGVTQTPKHLITATGQRVTLRCSPRSGDLSVYWYQQSLDQGLQFLIQYYNGEERAKGNILERFSAQQFPDLHSELNLSSLELGDSALYFCASSRANSGGVKETQYFGPGTRLLVL.

The J gene is TRBJ1-6, the V gene TRBV30; 8 nucleotides match TRBD1. Germline CDR1 GTSNPN, CDR2 SVGIG (reference sequence). The length of the CDR3 is 17 residues. J was trimmed by 5 bases and V by 3 bases; bases with no gene match: 12. The CDR3 coding sequence is TGTGCCTGGAGGACGTACGGGACAGGACTAAATAATTCACCCCTCCACTTT. Its protein is CAWRTYGTGLNNSPLHF.

The V call is TRBV5-1, the J call TRBJ1-4; 9 bases line up with TRBD1. Germline CDR1 SGHRS, CDR2 YFSETQ. V was clipped by 8 bases and J by 3 bases; unmatched bases: 11. This CDR3 has 16 amino acids. The CDR3 spells CASTTGGNSANEKLFF. In nucleotides, the CDR3 is TGCGCCAGTACGACAGGGGGAAACTCGGCTAATGAAAAACTGTTTTTT.

The chain joins TRBV5-4 to TRBJ2-3; D is ambiguous. V was clipped by 0 bases and J by 2 bases, with 4 bases between them. The CDR3 length is 13 residues. Germline V gene data show CDR1 as SGHNT and CDR2 as YYREEE (reference sequence). CDR3 loop: CASSLGPTDTQYF. The DNA of the CDR3 is TGTGCCAGCAGCTTGGGACCCACAGATACGCAGTATTTT.

Concerning this clone: One end of the junction is discordant with germline, which a read error may explain. The DNA for the CDR3 is TGCAGTGCTCCACTCACGGGGTGGCTCTTT. This sequence encodes CSAPLTGWLF. The chain joins TRBV20-1 to TRBJ1-1; the D is unclear. Germline values: CDR1 DFQATT, CDR2 SNEGSKA (reference sequence). The CDR3 is 10 residues long.

The chain combines TRBV7-2 with TRBJ1-1; tentative D call: TRBD1 (5 bases). Germline V gene lookup returns CDR1 SGHTA and CDR2 FQGNSA. The CDR3 runs to 12 residues. The CDR3 region is CEEGPPNTEAFF. The CDR3 bases are TGTGAAGAGGGGCCGCCGAACACTGAAGCTTTCTTT.

The V and J genes are TRBV10-3 and TRBJ1-1, with 11 bases fitting TRBD1. V shed 6 bases and J 11 bases; nucleotides not matched to a gene: 11. CDR1 and CDR2 (germline): ENHRY, SYGVKD. The CDR3 extends over 14 amino acids. The CDR3 coding sequence is TGTGCCATCAGGGACGGGACAGGGGGTTCGAAGGCTTTCTTT. Translation gives CAIRDGTGGSKAFF.

This chain joins TRBV5-6 and TRBJ1-1, with unresolved D. The CDR3 sequence is 14 residues long. Trimming removed 5 bases from V and 5 bases from J, with 16 bases in between. Germline assignment: CDR1 SGHDT and CDR2 YYEEEE. The CDR3 here is CASSLGNRWTEAFF. CDR3 bases: TGTGCCAGCAGTCTCGGGAATAGATGGACTGAAGCTTTCTTT.

The V and J genes are TRBV5-1 and TRBJ2-3; 8 positions agree with TRBD2. The germline V gene has CDR1 SGHRS and CDR2 YFSETQ. The CDR3 is made up of 16 amino acids. V shed 3 bases and J 5 bases; nucleotides not matched to a gene: 11. This CDR3 is CASSSGSGAGGDTQYF. The CDR3, as DNA: TGCGCCAGCAGCTCGGGTAGCGGGGCGGGAGGAGATACGCAGTATTTT.

The chain combines TRBV7-2 with TRBJ2-7, with a tentative D call TRBD2 (5 bases). V shed 5 bases and J shed 2 bases, with 10 bases lying between them. The CDR3 is made up of 13 amino acids. The germline gives CDR1 SGHTA, CDR2 FQGNSA. The CDR3 DNA is TGTGCCAGCAGCGACTACCAAGCCTACGAGCAGTACTTC. Its protein product is CASSDYQAYEQYF.

V usage is TRBV9 and J usage is TRBJ2-5; D ambiguous. V was cut by 4 bases and J by 5 bases, with 12 bases left in between. This CDR3 contains 13 residues. CDR1 and CDR2 from the germline V gene are SGDLS and YYNGEE. CDR3 sequence: CASSTSLDETQYF. CDR3 DNA sequence: TGTGCCAGCAGCACCTCCCTCGATGAGACCCAGTACTTC.

This rearrangement joins TRBV11-3 to TRBJ2-5; possibly TRBD2 for D (5 bases). This CDR3 region has 15 residues. With 5 bases removed from V and 4 bases from J, the gap between germline ends came to 17 bases. The germline V gene encodes CDR1 SGHNT and CDR2 YENEEA. The CDR3 spells CASSRGTARRETQYF. For the CDR3, the DNA is TGTGCCAGCAGCCGGGGTACGGCGAGGCGAGAGACCCAGTACTTC.

The chain carries TRBV12-5 and TRBJ1-1; unclear D gene. CDR1 is LGHNT, CDR2 FRNRAP, per germline. The CDR3 is made up of 15 amino acids. The germline V and J ends were trimmed by 1 base and 4 bases, with 13 bases remaining between them. The CDR3 DNA reads TGTGCTAGTGGTTTGGGGGTCGGGGATCGCACTGAAGCTTTCTTT. It yields the protein CASGLGVGDRTEAFF.

The chain links TRBV6-5 to TRBJ1-6; a possible D gene is TRBD1 (5 bases). The V end was cut by 0 bases, the J end by 9 bases, with 12 bases between. This CDR3 has 15 residues. CDR1 and CDR2 (germline): MNHEY, SVGAGI. The chain's CDR3 is CASSYSGQGSSPLHF. The CDR3 DNA is TGTGCCAGCAGTTACTCGGGGCAGGGAAGTTCACCCCTCCACTTT.

This chain connects TRBV5-6 to TRBJ1-1, with TRBD1 matching over 7 bases. CDR1 and CDR2 (germline): SGHDT, YYEEEE. J lost 1 base, V lost 4 bases, and 7 bases had no gene match. CDR3 length: 15 amino acids. Here the CDR3 DNA reads TGTGCCAGCAGCCGATACTGGACAGGGAACACTGAAGCTTTCTTT. Protein sequence: CASSRYWTGNTEAFF.

The V and J genes are TRBV13 and TRBJ2-2; 11 nucleotides line up with TRBD1. CDR3 length equals 16 residues. In germline, CDR1 is PRHDT, CDR2 FYEKMQ (reference sequence). Germline trimming cut 5 bases from V and 4 bases from J; bases unmatched to any gene: 6. The CDR3 loop reads CASSPGGTGGTGELFF. The CDR3 nucleotides are TGTGCCAGCAGCCCGGGCGGGACAGGGGGCACCGGGGAGCTGTTTTTT.

This chain joins TRBV4-3 and TRBJ2-1; D is uncertain. Germline CDR1 and CDR2: LGHNA and YSLEER. Trimming pared 0 bases from V and 4 bases from J, leaving 7 bases between. CDR3 length: 14 residues. CDR3 bases: TGCGCCAGCAGCCAAGATGTGGCTTACAATGAGCAGTTCTTC. Its protein product is CASSQDVAYNEQFF.

The rearrangement uses TRBV5-4 and TRBJ2-6; D gene uncertain. The CDR3 sequence is 17 residues long. From germline, CDR1 is SGHNT and CDR2 YYREEE (reference sequence). V gave up 0 bases and J gave up 0 bases, with 10 bases separating them. The CDR3 nucleotides read TGTGCCAGCAGCTTGGGGCTTGGCCGCTCTGGGGCCAACGTCCTGACTTTC. Residues: CASSLGLGRSGANVLTF.

The chain carries TRBV5-1 and TRBJ1-2; D gene uncertain. The germline V and J ends were trimmed by 0 bases and 0 bases, with 9 bases remaining between them. CDR1 SGHRS and CDR2 YFSETQ come from the germline V gene. The CDR3 contains 15 residues. The CDR3, as DNA: TGCGCCAGCAGCTTGGCCCGGCTAACTAACTATGGCTACACCTTC. This encodes CASSLARLTNYGYTF.

This clone is a singleton in its sample. The chain uses TRBV4-3 and TRBJ2-3, with TRBD2 identical over 8 bases. Unmatched junction bases numbered 3, after V lost 1 base and J lost 3 bases. Germline V gives CDR1 LGHNA, CDR2 YSLEER. The CDR3 spans 15 residues. CDR3: CASSQVSGGTDTQYF. DNA for the CDR3: TGCGCCAGCAGCCAAGTAAGCGGGGGTACAGATACGCAGTATTTT.

This clone was seen only once. The chain recombines TRBV7-8 with TRBJ1-1, with TRBD1 matching 8 bases. CDR1 and CDR2 from the germline V gene are SGHVS and FQNEAQ. V lost 2 bases and J lost 4; bases outside the gene matches: 6. This CDR3 region has 15 residues. In nucleotides, the CDR3 is TGTGCCAGCAGCTTATCGGGACAGGTCATCACTGAAGCTTTCTTT. As protein: CASSLSGQVITEAFF.

The chain combines TRBV6-5 with TRBJ1-2; D is possibly TRBD1 (5 bases). The CDR3 length is 13 residues. With 6 bases removed from V and 7 bases from J, the gap between germline ends came to 15 bases. CDR1 is MNHEY, CDR2 SVGAGI, per germline. The CDR3 DNA reads TGTGCCAGCAGACATCCAGGGTCGGGTGGCTACACCTTC. It translates to CASRHPGSGGYTF.

This clone has only a few counts. The chain has TRBV5-1 and TRBJ1-5; D gene unclear. The V and J ends lost 1 base and 5 bases respectively, with 7 bases between them. The CDR3 is made up of 13 amino acids. Germline V lookup: CDR1 SGHRS, CDR2 YFSETQ. CDR3 sequence (DNA): TGCGCCAGCAGCTTGCGCGGTGATCAGCCCCAGCATTTT. Protein product: CASSLRGDQPQHF.

Within the sample, this clone is medium-sized. The chain links TRBV10-3 to TRBJ2-4; D ambiguous. The CDR3 sequence is 16 residues long. Germline-derived CDR1 and CDR2 are ENHRY and SYGVKD. Trimming took off 3 bases at V and 0 bases at J, with 12 bases between the two ends. As DNA, the CDR3 is TGTGCCATCAGTGAAGGGTCCCACTTAGCCAAAAACATTCAGTACTTC. It is translated as CAISEGSHLAKNIQYF.

This chain uses TRBV2 with TRBJ1-4, with 7 bases identical to TRBD1. The CDR3 has 14 amino acids. V was clipped by 5 bases and J by 8 bases; unmatched bases: 8. Per the germline V gene, CDR1 is SNHLY and CDR2 is FYNNEI. CDR3 bases: TGTGCCAGCAGTCCCACAGGGGAGAAGGAAAAACTGTTTTTT. Translation gives CASSPTGEKEKLFF.

V gene TRBV6-1 combines with J gene TRBJ2-3, with 8 bases that match TRBD2. Germline values: CDR1 MNHNS, CDR2 SASEGT. The V and J ends lost 6 bases and 2 bases, in that order; junction bases with no gene match: 4. The CDR3 covers 14 residues. This CDR3 is CASRAGGSTDTQYF. As DNA, the CDR3 is TGTGCCAGCAGGGCGGGGGGATCCACAGATACGCAGTATTTT.

The chain uses TRBV7-6 and TRBJ2-6; D not resolved. The V gene's germline CDR1 is SGHVS and CDR2 FNYEAQ. V dropped 2 bases and J dropped 2 bases, with 4 bases sitting between them. The CDR3 sequence is 14 residues long. The CDR3: CASSLRAGANVLTF. In nucleotides, the CDR3 is TGTGCCAGCAGCTTAAGAGCTGGGGCCAACGTCCTGACTTTC.

The V gene is TRBV5-1, the J gene TRBJ1-2; D gene uncertain. This CDR3 contains 14 residues. Germline CDR1 reads SGHRS; CDR2 reads YFSETQ. Trimming shortened V by 5 bases and J by 5 bases, and 16 bases separated the two germline ends. The CDR3 DNA sequence: TGCGCCAGCAGGGGAACGGAGATGGGGTATGGCTACACCTTC. Its translation: CASRGTEMGYGYTF.

V is TRBV20-1 and J is TRBJ2-7; D is unresolved. Germline-derived CDR1 and CDR2 are DFQATT and SNEGSKA (reference sequence). V was trimmed by 0 bases and J by 6 bases, leaving 6 bases between them. CDR3 length equals 11 residues. The CDR3 DNA reads as TGCAGTGCTAGAGAAGCTACCGAGCAGTACTTC. Translation gives CSAREATEQYF.

The rearrangement uses TRBV15 and TRBJ2-6; TRBD1 might be the D (5 bases). Germline V gene sequence: CDR1 LNHNV, CDR2 YYDKDF (reference sequence). Trimming took 1 base from V and 2 from J, leaving 6 bases between them. CDR3 length: 15 residues. CDR3: CATSRAGPGANVLTF. CDR3 nucleotide sequence: TGTGCCACCAGCAGAGCAGGGCCTGGGGCCAACGTCCTGACTTTC. Filled out from reference TRBV15 and TRBJ2-6, the complete variable domain reads DAMVIQNPRYQVTQFGKPVTLSCSQTLNHNVMYWYQQKSSQAPKLLFHYYDKDFNNEADTPDNFQSRRPNTSFCFLDIRSPGLGDTAMYLCATSRAGPGANVLTFGAGSRLTVL.

The gene calls are TRBV4-3 and TRBJ1-1; D might be TRBD1 (5 bases). Trimming took off 1 base at V and 0 bases at J, with 18 bases between the two ends. The CDR3 runs 18 residues. The V gene's germline CDR1 is LGHNA and CDR2 YSLEER. For the CDR3, the DNA is TGCGCCAGCAGCCAAGGAGGGGCAGACGGGCGTTTGAACACTGAAGCTTTCTTT. Protein product: CASSQGGADGRLNTEAFF.

This clone was found once. This chain connects TRBV2 to TRBJ1-2; D is ambiguous. Germline V lookup: CDR1 SNHLY, CDR2 FYNNEI. This CDR3 region has 13 residues. The V end was cut by 2 bases, the J end by 3 bases, with 7 bases between. CDR3 sequence (DNA): TGTGCCAGCAGTGAAAGTATGGACTATGGCTACACCTTC. As protein: CASSESMDYGYTF.